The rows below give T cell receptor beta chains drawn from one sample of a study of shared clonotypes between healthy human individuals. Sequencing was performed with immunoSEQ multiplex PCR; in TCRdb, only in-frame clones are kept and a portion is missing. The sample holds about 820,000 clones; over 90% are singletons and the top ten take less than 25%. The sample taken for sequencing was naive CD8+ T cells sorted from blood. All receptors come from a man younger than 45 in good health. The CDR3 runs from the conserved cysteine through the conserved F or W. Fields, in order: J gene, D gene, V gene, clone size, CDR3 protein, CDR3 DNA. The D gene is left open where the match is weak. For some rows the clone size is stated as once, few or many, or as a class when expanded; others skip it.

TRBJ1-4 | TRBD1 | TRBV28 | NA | CASSLGIGRGATNEKLFF | TGTGCCAGCAGTTTAGGAATCGGCAGGGGGGCTACTAATGAAAAACTGTTTTTT
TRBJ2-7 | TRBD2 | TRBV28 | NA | CASSLADTYEQYF | TGTGCCAGCAGCCTAGCGGACACCTACGAGCAGTACTTC
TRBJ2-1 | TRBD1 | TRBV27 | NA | CAIRTRDSDNEQFF | TGTGCCATCCGGACCCGGGACAGCGACAATGAGCAGTTCTTC
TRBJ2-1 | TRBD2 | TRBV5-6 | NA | CASSLAGSGNNEQFF | TGTGCCAGCAGCTTGGCTGGTAGCGGGAACAATGAGCAGTTCTTC
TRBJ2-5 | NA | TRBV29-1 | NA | CSVVSAEQETQYF | TGCAGCGTTGTTTCAGCGGAACAAGAGACCCAGTACTTC
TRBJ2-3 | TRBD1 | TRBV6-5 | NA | CASSYGTGEDTQYF | TGTGCCAGCAGTTACGGGACAGGGGAAGATACGCAGTATTTT
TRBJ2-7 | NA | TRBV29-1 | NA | CSVVAGRAYEQYF | TGCAGCGTTGTGGCAGGGCGAGCTTACGAGCAGTACTTC
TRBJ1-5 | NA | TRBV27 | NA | CASSLSVGSNQPQHF | TGTGCCAGCAGTTTATCGGTGGGTAGCAATCAGCCCCAGCATTTT
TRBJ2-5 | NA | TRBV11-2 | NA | CASSSLEDEQETQYF | TGTGCCAGCAGCTCCCTGGAGGACGAACAAGAGACCCAGTACTTC
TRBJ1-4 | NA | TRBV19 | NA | CASSNHYRVEKLFF | TGTGCCAGTAGCAACCATTACAGGGTCGAAAAACTGTTTTTT
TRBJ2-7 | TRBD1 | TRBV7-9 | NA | CASSHHRAQGAYEQYF | TGTGCCAGCAGCCATCATCGTGCGCAGGGGGCCTACGAGCAGTACTTC
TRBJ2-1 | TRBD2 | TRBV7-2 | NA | CASSLDSGLAVHNEQFF | TGTGCCAGCAGCTTAGACTCCGGACTAGCGGTCCACAATGAGCAGTTCTTC
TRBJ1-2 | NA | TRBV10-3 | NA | CAISESGPRGYTF | TGTGCCATCAGTGAGTCTGGTCCTCGAGGCTACACCTTC
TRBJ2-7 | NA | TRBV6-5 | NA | CASSYSQGYYEQYF | TGTGCCAGCAGTTACTCGCAGGGGTACTACGAGCAGTACTTC
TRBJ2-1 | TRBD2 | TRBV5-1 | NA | CASSWTSGRAGYNEQFF | TGCGCCAGCAGCTGGACTAGCGGGAGGGCAGGCTACAATGAGCAGTTCTTC
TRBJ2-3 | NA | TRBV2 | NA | CASLPWGLNTDTQYF | TGTGCCAGCCTACCTTGGGGACTGAACACAGATACGCAGTATTTT
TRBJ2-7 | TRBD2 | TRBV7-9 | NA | CASSLPAREDGTYEQYF | TGTGCCAGCAGCTTACCGGCCCGGGAGGACGGAACCTACGAGCAGTACTTC
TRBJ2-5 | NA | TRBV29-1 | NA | CSVEVGIAETQYF | TGCAGCGTTGAAGTCGGGATCGCGGAGACCCAGTACTTC
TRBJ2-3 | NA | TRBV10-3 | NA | CAIQDSDSSTDTQYF | TGTGCCATCCAGGACTCTGACTCTAGCACAGATACGCAGTATTTT
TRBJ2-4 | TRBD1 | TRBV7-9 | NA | CASSPGTGGKNIQYF | TGTGCCAGCAGCCCCGGGACAGGGGGCAAAAACATTCAGTACTTC
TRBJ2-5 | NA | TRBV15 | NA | CATSRGASRQETQYF | TGTGCCACCAGCAGGGGGGCCTCGAGACAAGAGACCCAGTACTTC
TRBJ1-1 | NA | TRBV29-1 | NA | CSVEDKRTETANTEAFF | TGCAGCGTTGAAGATAAAAGAACGGAGACAGCGAACACTGAAGCTTTCTTT
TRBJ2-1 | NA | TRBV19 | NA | CASSIAARTSYNEQFF | TGTGCCAGTAGTATCGCGGCCAGAACCTCCTACAATGAGCAGTTCTTC
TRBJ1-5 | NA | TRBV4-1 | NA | CASSQTLGNQPQHF | TGCGCCAGCAGCCAGACCTTAGGCAATCAGCCCCAGCATTTT
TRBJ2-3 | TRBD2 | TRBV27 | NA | CASSPWTSGSSITDTQYF | TGTGCCAGCAGTCCATGGACTAGCGGGAGTTCAATCACAGATACGCAGTATTTT
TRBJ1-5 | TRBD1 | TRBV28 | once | CASSFVGQGIQPQHF | TGTGCCAGCAGTTTTGTGGGACAGGGTATCCAGCCCCAGCATTTT
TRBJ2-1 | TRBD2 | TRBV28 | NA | CASSSALAGGTFNEQFF | TGTGCCAGCAGTTCCGCCTTAGCGGGGGGAACCTTCAATGAGCAGTTCTTC
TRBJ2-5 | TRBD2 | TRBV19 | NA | CASRLGGNQETQYF | TGTGCCAGTAGGCTGGGAGGGAACCAAGAGACCCAGTACTTC
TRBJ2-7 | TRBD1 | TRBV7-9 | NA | CASSQGAGEQYF | TGTGCCAGCAGCCAGGGGGCCGGCGAGCAGTACTTC